This T cell receptor beta chain originates from a study of shared clonotypes between healthy human individuals. Study-wide background: Three CD4 naive, three CD4 memory, two CD8 naive and one CD8 memory plate were used per donor.

The CDR3 spans 16 residues. The germline gives CDR1 MNHEY, CDR2 SMNVEV (reference sequence). V shed 3 bases, J shed 6 bases, and the junction held 9 bases outside the gene matches. The table came from immunoSEQ multiplex PCR; TCRdb's copy has only in-frame clones and leaves some out. The sample gives around 940,000 clones, 76% of which show up once; approximately 1.5% is in the top ten. In this sample, this clone turned up many times. What it recognizes is unknown. Whole-study findings and limits: Only blood samples were collected, and tissue repertoires likely differ. Few donors limited the genetic and exposure-history diversity represented. Larger estimated richness was generally seen in naive subsets than in memory subsets.

The TCR was taken from a young man in good health. The J gene is TRBJ2-1, the V gene TRBV27, with 9 bases lining up with TRBD2. The sequencing input was memory CD4+ T cells sorted from blood. Indicated subset: CD45RA-negative fraction. Here the CDR3 DNA reads TGTGCCAGCAGTTTGGACGGGACTAGCCGATCCAATGAGCAGTTCTTC. Residues: CASSLDGTSRSNEQFF.